Sequencing of this T cell receptor (beta chain) was carried out in a study of blood T cells in healthy people across ages (dated by TCRdb to about 2015). Background on the whole study: In model experiments, template switching captured about one uniquely barcoded TCR beta cDNA molecule for every two T cells. For two donors (one aged 18 to 29 and one aged 80 or older), the study analyzed two additional independent replicas of 1 million unique cDNA reads from the same blood draw. The donors were divided into four age groups: young (average around 17 years), middle-aged (under 40), aged (about 62) and long-lived (roughly 86). Age-related changes in TCR beta repertoire diversity were measured in the study by deep sequencing normalized with unique cDNA molecular identifiers. Donors of different ages were randomly distributed across sequencing lanes to avoid experimental bias. On the study overall, not on this receptor specifically: Because donor CMV infection status was unknown, age-related changes in expanded clonotypes were potentially confounded. Estimates of total diversity based on one million sequenced T cells were considered lower bounds and underestimates. Conclusive comparison of naive and antigen-experienced compartments was prevented by the profiling of bulk unsorted PBMCs. Compared with the aged group, the long-lived group had more naive CD4+ T cells, fewer expanded clones and increased TCR diversity, suggesting age selection. Observed TCR beta diversity per million T cells fell roughly linearly with age, and a significant reduction was already apparent by age approximately 41. There was a strong correlation between observed TCR beta diversity and the percentage of naive T cells measured by flow cytometry.

This clonotype was counted ten times or more. The antigen it binds to is not known. Base qualities are not recorded, but no much larger clone differs from it by a single base. Libraries came from 5' RACE. Sequencing relied on an Illumina HiSeq 2500. The second PCR ran for roughly 7 to 11 cycles and used a J-beta primer mix along with a sample-barcoded 5' primer. A template-switch 5' adaptor carrying 12 random nucleotides introduced a unique molecular identifier onto each TCR beta cDNA molecule. At least 2.5 million CDR3-containing paired-end reads were obtained from each sample. First-strand cDNA synthesis was performed from all RNA using the Mint cDNA synthesis kit, with priming by a TRBC-specific oligonucleotide. Following uracil-DNA glycosylase treatment, all cDNA underwent a first 18-cycle PCR with the universal primers M1SS and BC2_uni_R. For the original study's pipeline: For normalization, 1 million high-quality reads, each with a distinct molecular identifier, were randomly selected from each sample. Reads sharing molecular identifiers were discarded rather than binned into consensus sequences. MiTCR, with a Q25 quality threshold and the strictest error-elimination algorithm, was used for CDR3 identification, clonotype clustering and error correction. A nonparametric unseen species model with Euler transformation was used to estimate a lower bound on total TCR beta diversity. TCRdb itself trimmed the public reads at Q25 with fastp, ran MiXCR and retained productive beta chains. CDR3 protein duplicates are merged, each entry listing the most common genes and DNA. TCRdb's processing, not the study's, gives the V and J calls here. The table for this sample lists about 640,000 distinct CDR3 sequences; under 70% of them were counted only once. The ten biggest clones cover around 37% of the sample.

CDR1 MNHEY and CDR2 SVGAGI were looked up in the germline V gene. Inclusive of the bounding cysteine and phenylalanine, the CDR3 is 14 residues long. Of all the DNA, just the CDR3 is kept, 42 bases in frame from base 1. V has 2 bases trimmed and J has 2 bases trimmed; junction bases matching no gene number 3. Donors were 35 to 40 systemically healthy Caucasian individuals from Russia aged about 6 to 100 years. Each donor gave ten milliliters of peripheral blood, collected into EDTA-treated Vacutainer tubes. Ficoll-Paque density-gradient centrifugation was used to isolate PBMCs, with at least 7 million obtained per sample. Total RNA was extracted from PBMCs with Trizol reagent, with at least 6 micrograms obtained per sample. For every donor, flow cytometry on a PBMC aliquot measured the percentage of naive CD45RAhigh/CD27high T cells.

The sequencing input was blood. Recombination joined TRBV6-5 with TRBJ2-7; 7 bases in between match TRBD1. This receptor was identified in a man aged 60 to 69 in good health. The nucleotides are TGTGCCAGCAGTTACCGGACAGGTACCTACGAGCAGTACTTC. This translates into CASSYRTGTYEQYF.